This TCR beta chain came from a study of T cell responses to AZD1222 COVID-19 vaccine. Comment on this clone: What it recognizes is unknown.

Study observations and caveats: The study found Spike-specific TCR breadth and depth rose after two AZD1222 doses.

Profiling relied on immunoSEQ multiplex PCR, and the TCRdb table lists in-frame clones only, not all of them. The data hold 120,000 or so clones, with about 90% observed a single time. Trimming took off 0 bases at V and 4 bases at J, with 14 bases between the two ends. The CDR3 is made up of 15 amino acids. CDR1 and CDR2 from the germline V gene are SGDLS and YYNGEE. This clonotype was sampled from an adult in good health. The chain is built from TRBV9 and TRBJ2-7; D is tentatively TRBD1 or TRBD2 (5 bases each). Source: peripheral blood, taken on day 0 of AZD1222 vaccination. This chain's CDR3 is CASSVGGDQIYEQYF. Written as DNA, the CDR3 is TGTGCCAGCAGCGTAGGAGGGGACCAAATATACGAGCAGTACTTC.